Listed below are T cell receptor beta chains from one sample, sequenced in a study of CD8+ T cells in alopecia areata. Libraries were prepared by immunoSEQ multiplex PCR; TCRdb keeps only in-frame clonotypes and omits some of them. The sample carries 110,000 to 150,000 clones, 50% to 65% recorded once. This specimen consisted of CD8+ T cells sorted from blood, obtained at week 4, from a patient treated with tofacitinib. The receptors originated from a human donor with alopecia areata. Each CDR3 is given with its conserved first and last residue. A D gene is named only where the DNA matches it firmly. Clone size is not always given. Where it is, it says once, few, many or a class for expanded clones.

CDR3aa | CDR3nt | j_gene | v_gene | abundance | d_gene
CAWSVQGRYGYTF | TGTGCCTGGAGTGTACAGGGTAGGTATGGCTACACCTTC | TRBJ1-2 | TRBV30 | - | -
CASSEDSRDEQFF | TGTGCCAGCAGCGAGGACAGCCGGGATGAGCAGTTCTTC | TRBJ2-1 | TRBV11-2 | - | -
CASSLSTTGGYEQYF | TGTGCCAGCAGTTTATCGACGACTGGTGGCTACGAGCAGTACTTC | TRBJ2-7 | TRBV27 | - | -
CASSSSWNEQFF | TGTGCCAGCAGCAGTTCCTGGAATGAGCAGTTCTTC | TRBJ2-1 | TRBV7-9 | few | -
CASSPDPSGAFYNEQFF | TGTGCCAGCAGTCCGGATCCTAGCGGGGCCTTTTACAATGAGCAGTTCTTC | TRBJ2-1 | TRBV27 | once | TRBD2
CASSLRGGNTEAFF | TGCGCCAGCAGCTTGCGGGGGGGCAACACTGAAGCTTTCTTT | TRBJ1-1 | TRBV5-1 | - | -
CSAEDYEAFF | TGCAGCGCGGAGGACTACGAAGCTTTCTTT | TRBJ1-1 | TRBV29-1 | - | -
CASSSGLFAFNEQFF | TGTGCCAGCAGTTCAGGACTATTTGCCTTCAATGAGCAGTTCTTC | TRBJ2-1 | TRBV6-5 | - | -
CASSPGATNTEAFF | TGTGCCAGCAGTCCGGGGGCGACGAACACTGAAGCTTTCTTT | TRBJ1-1 | TRBV2 | - | -
CASGRQDGYGYTF | TGTGCCAGCGGCCGCCAGGACGGGTATGGCTACACCTTC | TRBJ1-2 | TRBV27 | - | -
CASSLVNSPLHF | TGCGCCAGCAGCTTGGTAAATTCACCCCTCCACTTT | TRBJ1-6 | TRBV5-1 | - | -
CASSPDRGRVTGELFF | TGCGCCAGCAGCCCGGACAGGGGGAGGGTCACCGGGGAGCTGTTTTTT | TRBJ2-2 | TRBV4-3 | few | TRBD1
CSARELGIQYF | TGCAGTGCTAGGGAACTAGGTATCCAGTATTTT | TRBJ2-3 | TRBV20-1 | - | -
CANSGHSIWVPSQETQYF | TGCGCCAACTCCGGACATTCGATCTGGGTTCCTTCCCAAGAGACCCAGTACTTC | TRBJ2-5 | TRBV5-1 | - | -
CSVHTDTQYF | TGCAGCGTCCACACAGATACGCAGTATTTT | TRBJ2-3 | TRBV29-1 | - | -
CASSYSGGPYNEQFF | TGTGCCAGCAGCTATAGCGGGGGGCCTTACAATGAGCAGTTCTTC | TRBJ2-1 | TRBV7-8 | - | TRBD2
CASSYSLEGSTDTQYF | TGTGCCAGCAGTTACTCGCTAGAAGGGAGCACAGATACGCAGTATTTT | TRBJ2-3 | TRBV6-5 | few | -